This TCR beta chain was recorded in a study of blood T cell repertoires in COVID-19. Looking at the study overall: Italy, Spain and the United States were the sources of the convalescent and acute COVID-19 samples. PBMCs, B-cell-depleted T cells, or T cells provided the cDNA or gDNA that made up the material.

This CDR3 is built from 12 residues. Germline CDR1 and CDR2: ENHRY and SYGVKD. Deletions cut 6 bases from V and 5 bases from J, with 10 bases between. This clone showed up just once. Some clones are missing from TCRdb's copy, which holds only in-frame ones; the method was immunoSEQ multiplex PCR. This sample yields 100,000 or so clones, of which under 90% are seen a single time; under 40% belongs to the top ten. V is TRBV10-3 and J is TRBJ1-1; D is possibly TRBD1 (6 bases). Source material: peripheral blood. This sequence was found in an elderly man with acute or convalescent COVID-19. The CDR3 protein is CAISRQATEAFF. CDR3 bases: TGTGCCATCAGCCGACAGGCGACTGAAGCTTTCTTT.